The clone carrying this T cell receptor beta chain turned up a few times. Its antigen remains unknown. This record belongs to a study of CD8 T cell repertoires and HIV-1 epitope variants. About the research overall: Controls were a CMV, EBV and flu peptide pool, Ebola AY9 negative control, and no-peptide well.

The table came from immunoSEQ multiplex PCR; TCRdb's copy has only in-frame clones and leaves some out. The table lists under 7,000 clones, 64% of them singletons. The receptor's source is a male donor with HIV. The sample consisted of cultured CD8+ T cells derived from PBMCs.

As DNA, the CDR3 is TGCGCCAGCAGCCAAGACGGGACCAGTACAGGAAAACTGTTTTTT. Protein: CASSQDGTSTGKLFF. The gene calls are TRBV4-1 and TRBJ1-4, with D perhaps matching TRBD1 (5 bases). Germline CDR1 is MGHRA and CDR2 is YSYEKL. The CDR3 consists of 15 residues. Trimming cost V 0 bases and J 10 bases, with 15 bases left between them.